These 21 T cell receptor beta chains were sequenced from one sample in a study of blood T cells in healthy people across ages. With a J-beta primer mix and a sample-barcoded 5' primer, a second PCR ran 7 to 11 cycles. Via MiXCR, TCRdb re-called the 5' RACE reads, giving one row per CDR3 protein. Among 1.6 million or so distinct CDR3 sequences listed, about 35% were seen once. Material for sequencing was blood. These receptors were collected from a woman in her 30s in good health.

The CDR3 bases are TGTGCCAGCAGCAAAGGGACAGGGAGTTTCAATGAGCAGTTCTTC. Translating it yields CASSKGTGSFNEQFF. The chain carries TRBV5-6 and TRBJ2-1; TRBD1 aligns across 9 bases. Per germline, CDR1 SGHDT and CDR2 YYEEEE. This CDR3 contains 15 residues. V was pared by 4 bases and J by 6 bases, with 8 bases of the junction left unmatched.

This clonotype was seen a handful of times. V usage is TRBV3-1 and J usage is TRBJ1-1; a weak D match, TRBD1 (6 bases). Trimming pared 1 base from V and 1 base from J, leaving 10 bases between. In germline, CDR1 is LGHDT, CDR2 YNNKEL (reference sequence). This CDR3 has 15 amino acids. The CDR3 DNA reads TGTGCCAGCAGCCAAGGCCGGGGGGCGAACACTGAAGCTTTCTTT. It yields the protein CASSQGRGANTEAFF.

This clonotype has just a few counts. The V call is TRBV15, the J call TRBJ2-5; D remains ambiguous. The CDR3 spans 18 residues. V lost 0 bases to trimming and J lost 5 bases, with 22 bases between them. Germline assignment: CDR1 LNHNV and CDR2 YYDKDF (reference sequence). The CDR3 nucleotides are TGTGCCACCAGCAGAGATCCCAGCGCTCCCGAAATTGAGGAGACCCAGTACTTC. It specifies CATSRDPSAPEIEETQYF.

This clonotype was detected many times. In DNA form, the CDR3 reads TGCGCCAGCAGCCAAGATGGCCGGGACACCCCCTACGAGCAGTACTTC. This codes for CASSQDGRDTPYEQYF. V gene TRBV4-1 combines with J gene TRBJ2-7, with D maybe TRBD1 (6 bases). This CDR3 region has 16 residues. V gave up 0 bases and J gave up 2 bases, with 14 bases separating them. Germline CDR1 and CDR2: MGHRA and YSYEKL.

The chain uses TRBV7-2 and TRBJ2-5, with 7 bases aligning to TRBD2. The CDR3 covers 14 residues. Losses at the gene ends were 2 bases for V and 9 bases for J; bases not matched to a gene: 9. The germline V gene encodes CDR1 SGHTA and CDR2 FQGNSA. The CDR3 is CASSLLLAEVAQYF. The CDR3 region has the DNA TGTGCCAGCAGCTTACTCCTAGCGGAAGTGGCCCAGTACTTC.

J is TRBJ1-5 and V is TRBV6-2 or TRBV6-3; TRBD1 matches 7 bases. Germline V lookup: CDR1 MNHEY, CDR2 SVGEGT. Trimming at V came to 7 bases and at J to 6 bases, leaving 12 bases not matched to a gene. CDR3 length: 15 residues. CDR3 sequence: CASTNFRGGGQPQHF. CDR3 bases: TGTGCCAGCACCAACTTCAGGGGGGGCGGTCAGCCCCAGCATTTT.

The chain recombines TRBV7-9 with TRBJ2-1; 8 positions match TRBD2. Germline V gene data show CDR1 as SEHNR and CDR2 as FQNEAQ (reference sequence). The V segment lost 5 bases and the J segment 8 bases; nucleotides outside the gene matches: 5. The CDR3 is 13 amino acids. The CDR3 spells CASSPTSAYEQFF. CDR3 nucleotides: TGTGCCAGCAGCCCGACTAGCGCCTATGAGCAGTTCTTC.

The CDR3 spells CATRPRAITEAFF. The DNA for the CDR3 is TGTGCCACCAGGCCCAGGGCGATAACTGAAGCTTTCTTT. This chain uses TRBV28 with TRBJ1-1; tentative D call: TRBD1 (5 bases). V lost 10 bases, J lost 5 bases, and 17 bases lay in between. The CDR3 totals 13 residues. CDR1 is MDHEN, CDR2 SYDVKM, per germline.

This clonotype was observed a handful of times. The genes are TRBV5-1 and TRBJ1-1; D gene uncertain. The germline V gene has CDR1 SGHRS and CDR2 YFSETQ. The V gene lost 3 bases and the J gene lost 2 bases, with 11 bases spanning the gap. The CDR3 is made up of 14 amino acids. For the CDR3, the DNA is TGCGCCAGCAGCTCAGCGGGGATTAACACTGAAGCTTTCTTT. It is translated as CASSSAGINTEAFF.

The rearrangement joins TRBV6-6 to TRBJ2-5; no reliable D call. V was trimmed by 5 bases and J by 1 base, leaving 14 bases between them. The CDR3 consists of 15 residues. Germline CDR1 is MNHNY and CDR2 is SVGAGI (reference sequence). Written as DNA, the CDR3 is TGTGCCAGCAGTGACCCGCGGACCCCCCAAGAGACCCAGTACTTC. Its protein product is CASSDPRTPQETQYF.

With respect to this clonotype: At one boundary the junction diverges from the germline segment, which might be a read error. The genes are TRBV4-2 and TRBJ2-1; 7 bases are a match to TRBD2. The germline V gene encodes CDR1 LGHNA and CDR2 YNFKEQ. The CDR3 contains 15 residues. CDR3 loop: CAGSRAGPSYNEQFF. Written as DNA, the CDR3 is TGTGCCGGCAGCCGAGCGGGACCATCCTACAATGAGCAGTTCTTC.

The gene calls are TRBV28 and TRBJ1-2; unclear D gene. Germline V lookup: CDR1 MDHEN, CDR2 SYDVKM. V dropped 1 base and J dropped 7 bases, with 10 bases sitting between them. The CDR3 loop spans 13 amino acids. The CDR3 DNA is TGTGCCAGCAGTTTATTCGGGGATGGTGGCTACACCTTC. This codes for CASSLFGDGGYTF.

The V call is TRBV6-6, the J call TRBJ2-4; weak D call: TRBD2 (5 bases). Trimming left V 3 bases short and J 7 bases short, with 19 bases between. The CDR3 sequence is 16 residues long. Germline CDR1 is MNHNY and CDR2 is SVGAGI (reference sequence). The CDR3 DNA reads TGTGCCAGCAGTTATGGTCAGGTACGGGGAAAGAACATTCAGTACTTC. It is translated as CASSYGQVRGKNIQYF.

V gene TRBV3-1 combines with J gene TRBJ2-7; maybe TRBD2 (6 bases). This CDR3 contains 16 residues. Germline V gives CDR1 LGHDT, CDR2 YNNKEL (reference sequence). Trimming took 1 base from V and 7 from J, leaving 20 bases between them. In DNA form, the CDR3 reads TGTGCCAGCAGCCAAGGATCACTAGCTCCGGGATTGGAGCAGTACTTC. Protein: CASSQGSLAPGLEQYF.

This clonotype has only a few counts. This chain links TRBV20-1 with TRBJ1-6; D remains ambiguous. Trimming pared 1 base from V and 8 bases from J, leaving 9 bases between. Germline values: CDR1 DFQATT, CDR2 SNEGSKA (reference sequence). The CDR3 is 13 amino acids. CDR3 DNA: TGCAGTGCTAGAGCCCGCCGTGATTCACCCCTCCACTTT. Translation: CSARARRDSPLHF.

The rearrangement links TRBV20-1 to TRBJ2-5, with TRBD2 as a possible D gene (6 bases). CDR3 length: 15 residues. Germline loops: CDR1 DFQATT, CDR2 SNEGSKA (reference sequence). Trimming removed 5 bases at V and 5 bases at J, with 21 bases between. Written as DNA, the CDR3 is TGCAGTGCTTCCTTCCGTGGGGAGGCGGACGAGACCCAGTACTTC. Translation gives CSASFRGEADETQYF.

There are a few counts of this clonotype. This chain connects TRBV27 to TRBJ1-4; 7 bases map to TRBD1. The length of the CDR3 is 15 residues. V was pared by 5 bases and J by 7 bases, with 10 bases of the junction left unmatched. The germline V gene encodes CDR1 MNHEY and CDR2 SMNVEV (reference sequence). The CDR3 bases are TGTGCCAGCAGTCAATACAGGGGTTCAGGTGAAAAACTGTTTTTT. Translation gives CASSQYRGSGEKLFF.

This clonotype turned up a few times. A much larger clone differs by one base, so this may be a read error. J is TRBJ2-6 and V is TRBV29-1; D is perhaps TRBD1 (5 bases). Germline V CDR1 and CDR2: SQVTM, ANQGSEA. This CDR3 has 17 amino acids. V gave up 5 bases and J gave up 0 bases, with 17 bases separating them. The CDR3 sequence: CSVRQSLQDSGANVLTF. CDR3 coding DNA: TGCAGCGTTCGGCAAAGCCTACAGGACTCTGGGGCCAACGTCCTGACTTTC.

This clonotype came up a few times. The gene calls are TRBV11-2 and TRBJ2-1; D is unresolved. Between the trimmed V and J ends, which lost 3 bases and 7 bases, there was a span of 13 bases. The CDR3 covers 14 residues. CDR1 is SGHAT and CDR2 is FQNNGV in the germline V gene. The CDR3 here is CASSFGQITNEQFF. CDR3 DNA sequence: TGTGCCAGCAGCTTCGGGCAGATTACAAATGAGCAGTTCTTC.

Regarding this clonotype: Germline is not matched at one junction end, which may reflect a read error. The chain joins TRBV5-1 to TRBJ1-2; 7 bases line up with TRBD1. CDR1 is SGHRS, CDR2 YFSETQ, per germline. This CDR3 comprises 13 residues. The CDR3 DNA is TGCGCCAACAGCTTGGAGGACAGGAGTGGCTACACCTTC. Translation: CANSLEDRSGYTF.

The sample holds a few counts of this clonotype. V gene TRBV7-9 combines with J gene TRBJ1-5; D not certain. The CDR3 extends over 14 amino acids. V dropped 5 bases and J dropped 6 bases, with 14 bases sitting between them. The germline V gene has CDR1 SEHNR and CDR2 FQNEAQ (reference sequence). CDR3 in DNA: TGTGCCAGCAGCCTAAACAGTTTCGGTCAGCCCCAGCATTTT. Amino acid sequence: CASSLNSFGQPQHF.